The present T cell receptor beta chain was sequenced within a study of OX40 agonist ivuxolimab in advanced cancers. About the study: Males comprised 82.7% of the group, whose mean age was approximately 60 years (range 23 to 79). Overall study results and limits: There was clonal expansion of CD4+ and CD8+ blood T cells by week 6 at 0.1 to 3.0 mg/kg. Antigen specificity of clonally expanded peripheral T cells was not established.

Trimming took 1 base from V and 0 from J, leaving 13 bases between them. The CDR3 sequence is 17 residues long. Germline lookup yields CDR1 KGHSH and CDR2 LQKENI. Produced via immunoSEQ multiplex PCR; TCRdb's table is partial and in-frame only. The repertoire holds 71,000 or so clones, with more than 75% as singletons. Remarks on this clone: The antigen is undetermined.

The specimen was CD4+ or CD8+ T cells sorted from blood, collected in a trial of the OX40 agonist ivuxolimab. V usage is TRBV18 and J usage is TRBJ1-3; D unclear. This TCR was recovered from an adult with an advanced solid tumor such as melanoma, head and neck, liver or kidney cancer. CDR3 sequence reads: CASSPRSDRVSGNTIYF. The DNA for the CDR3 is TGTGCCAGCTCACCACGCTCGGACCGCGTCTCTGGAAACACCATATATTTT.